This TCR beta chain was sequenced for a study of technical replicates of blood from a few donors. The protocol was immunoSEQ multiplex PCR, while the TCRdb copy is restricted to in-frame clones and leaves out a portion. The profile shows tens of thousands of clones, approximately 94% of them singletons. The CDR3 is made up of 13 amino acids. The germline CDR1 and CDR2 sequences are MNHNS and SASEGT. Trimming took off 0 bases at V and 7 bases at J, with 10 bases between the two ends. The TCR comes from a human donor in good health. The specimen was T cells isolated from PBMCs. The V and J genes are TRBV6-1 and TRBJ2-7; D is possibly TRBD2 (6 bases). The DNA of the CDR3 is TGTGCCAGCAGTGAAGCGGGGGACTGGGAGCAGTACTTC. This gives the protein CASSEAGDWEQYF.